This T cell receptor beta chain is from a study of blood T cell repertoires in COVID-19. Germline loops: CDR1 LGHDT, CDR2 YNNKEL (reference sequence). J lost 6 bases, V lost 7 bases, and 16 bases had no gene match. The CDR3 has 16 amino acids. The assay was immunoSEQ multiplex PCR, and TCRdb's table has in-frame clones only and misses some. This table has around 71,000 clones, around 85% appearing once. This clone is a singleton in its sample. The V gene is TRBV3-1 (or the pseudogene TRBV3-2), the J gene TRBJ2-7; 9 positions match TRBD2. Sequencing was performed on peripheral blood. This TCR was recovered from a man between 65 and 85 years old with acute or convalescent COVID-19. The CDR3 protein is CASTPRSAGGAREQYF. CDR3 bases: TGTGCCAGCACTCCCCGTTCTGCGGGAGGGGCCCGCGAGCAGTACTTC.